This record covers a single TCR beta chain. The germline CDR1 and CDR2 sequences are MNHEY and SVGEGT. V was clipped by 4 bases and J by 8 bases; unmatched bases: 9. The CDR3 runs to 15 residues. The data are from a study of human T cells and chemical hapten exposure. What the library attached to individual cDNA molecules were unique molecular identifiers. TCRdb independently ran MiXCR on the RACE reads; one entry per CDR3 protein. The sample contains 95,000 to 150,000 distinct CDR3 sequences, roughly 15% of which appear only once. Time point defined: patch test 1, 2 weeks after DPC sensitization. Indicated treatment: therapeutic diphenylcyclopropenone sensitization with weekly scalp DPC.

The source material was whole blood, sampled in connection with sensitization to the hapten diphenylcyclopropenone (DPC). The TCR originated in a man aged 18 to 30 with alopecia areata. Some clones in this sample may be carry-over from other donors' samples. The chain carries TRBV6-2 or TRBV6-3 and TRBJ2-1; 9 bases line up with TRBD1. CDR3 nucleotides: TGTGCCAGCAGTTTTCGGACAGGGGCGGTGGATGAGCAGTTCTTC. Amino acids: CASSFRTGAVDEQFF.